These T cell receptor beta chains were read from a single sample in a study of molecular identifiers for immune sequencing clone quantification. MiXCR, applied by TCRdb to the PCR reads, yields one record per CDR3 protein. This table has about 500,000 distinct CDR3 sequences, approximately 25% appearing once. The sequencing sample was made of naive CD8+ T cells from blood, with Jurkat cell RNA spiked in. These receptors were taken from a human donor in good health. Some libraries in this study had Jurkat cell RNA spiked in. Both conserved end residues are part of each CDR3. A D gene is named only where the DNA matches it firmly. Clone size is given for some rows only: seen once, a few or many times, or a class if the clone is expanded.

J,V,size,D,DNA,CDR3
TRBJ1-6,TRBV5-1,few,.,TGCGCCAGCAGCCTTAGGACCGTCAGCTCCTATAATTCACCCCTCCACTTT,CASSLRTVSSYNSPLHF
TRBJ2-3,TRBV4-3,many,.,TGCGCCAGCAGCCCTTCATTCGGTACGCAGTATTTT,CASSPSFGTQYF
TRBJ2-1,TRBV7-9,few,.,TGTGCCAGCAGCCTCCAGGAGCGGCCCGAGCAGTTCTTC,CASSLQERPEQFF
TRBJ2-5,TRBV20-1,few,TRBD2,TGCAGTGCTACACGGACTAGCGATTGGGAAGAGACCCAGTACTTC,CSATRTSDWEETQYF
TRBJ1-1,TRBV6-5,few,TRBD1,TGTGCCAGCAGTTACCAAGACAGGGGGCAGGGTGAAGCTTTCTTT,CASSYQDRGQGEAFF
TRBJ2-7,TRBV4-3,many,.,TGCGCCAGCAGCCAAGGGCAAGAGAGCTCCTACGAGCAGTACTTC,CASSQGQESSYEQYF
TRBJ1-2,TRBV12-3/TRBV12-4,few,.,TGTGCCAGCAGCCCCGGACGGACTCGGTATGGCTACACCTTC,CASSPGRTRYGYTF
TRBJ2-5,TRBV7-2,few,.,TGTGCCAGTACTCGTACAGTGGGAGAGACCCAGTACTTC,CASTRTVGETQYF
TRBJ1-2,TRBV5-5,.,TRBD1,TGTGCCAGCAGCTCCGGAAGCGAGACAGGGGACTATGGCTACACCTTC,CASSSGSETGDYGYTF
TRBJ2-5,TRBV7-2,few,.,TGTGCCAGCAGCATGGAGCGAAAGGCCCAGTACTTC,CASSMERKAQYF
TRBJ2-7,TRBV27,many,.,TGTGCCAGCAGTTTCGGCAGGGCCTCCTACGAGCAGTACTTC,CASSFGRASYEQYF
TRBJ2-3,TRBV6-2/TRBV6-3,few,.,TGTGCCAGCAGTTACATGCGGGGTGGCAGCCGCACAGATACGCAGTATTTT,CASSYMRGGSRTDTQYF
TRBJ1-1,TRBV9,.,.,TGTGCCAGCAGCCCCACCGGGTCACCAAACACTGAAGCTTTCTTT,CASSPTGSPNTEAFF
TRBJ2-7,TRBV21-1,many,.,TGTGCCAGCAGCATGGGGACTAGCGGGACCTCCTACGAGCAGTACTTC,CASSMGTSGTSYEQYF